This TCR beta chain was recovered during a study of blood T cell repertoires in COVID-19. At the level of the study: In each case, the material was cDNA or gDNA derived from T cells, B-cell-depleted T cells, or PBMCs.

With 6 bases clipped from V and 6 bases from J, the junction kept 4 bases outside the gene matches. This CDR3 region has 13 residues. Methods used by the authors: Amplification of reference gene primers provided the estimated nucleated cell counts. Clones were read by immunoSEQ multiplex PCR, and TCRdb kept only the in-frame ones, dropping some. That table supplies the V and J calls and clone size; D and trimming were determined from the DNA. There are 200,000 to 250,000 clones in the sample; roughly four fifths occur only once, and 5.2% lies in the top ten. Followed over time, Seattle patients had been enrolled while infection was active.

Input material: peripheral blood. This receptor was taken from a woman in her seventies with COVID-19, enrolled during active disease. This chain joins TRBV12-3 or TRBV12-4 and TRBJ1-2; 10 bases are shared with TRBD1. The CDR3 reads CASSPGQGNGYTF. The CDR3 DNA is TGTGCCAGCAGCCCGGGACAGGGGAATGGCTACACCTTC.